The 20 T cell receptor beta chains given below trace back to one sample, sequenced in a study of T cells in Graves' hyperthyroidism and ophthalmopathy. What was amplified from RNA transcripts were TCR beta CDR3 regions. The HTBI set primed first-round TCR CDR3 RT-PCR. TCRdb reprocessed the multiplex PCR reads with MiXCR, giving one entry per CDR3 protein. This sample yields around 300,000 distinct CDR3 sequences, of which roughly 13% are seen a single time; 34% belongs to the top ten. The specimen was blood. The receptors originated from a woman aged 40 to 50 with Graves' ophthalmopathy.

Notes on this clonotype: A single base separates this from a much larger clone, so it may be a read error. The chain links TRBV28 to TRBJ1-5; D is unclear. The CDR3 contains 12 residues. Per the germline V gene, CDR1 is MDHEN and CDR2 is SYDVKM. Here the CDR3 reads CVSRGGDQPQHF. CDR3 bases: TGTGTGTCGCGGGGTGGCGATCAGCCCCAGCATTTT.

A note on this clonotype: A much larger clone lies one base from this, so it may be a read error. The V call is TRBV9, the J call TRBJ2-2; D is possibly TRBD2 (6 bases). This CDR3 is built from 13 residues. In germline, CDR1 is SGDLS, CDR2 YYNGEE. Trimming left V 3 bases short and J 6 bases short, with 9 bases between. The CDR3 region is CASSEERAGELFF. CDR3 in DNA: TGTGCCAGCAGCGAGGAGCGGGCCGGGGAGCTGTTTTTT.

This clonotype came up a few times. The V gene is TRBV14, the J gene TRBJ2-6, with no clear D. The V and J ends lost 0 bases and 2 bases respectively, with 8 bases between them. Germline-derived CDR1 and CDR2 are SGHDN and FVKESK. This CDR3 is 16 amino acids long. CDR3 residues: CASSQDTATGANVLTF. The CDR3 DNA is TGTGCCAGCAGCCAAGATACCGCCACTGGGGCCAACGTCCTGACTTTC.

In the case of this clonotype: Mismatch with germline at one junction end may stem from a read error. The gene calls are TRBV7-7 and TRBJ2-5; 9 positions match TRBD1. Looked up from germline, CDR1 is SSHAT and CDR2 is FNYEAQ (reference sequence). The CDR3 runs to 13 residues. In DNA form, the CDR3 reads TGTGCTAGCAGCAAGACAGGGGGGGAGACCCAGTACTTC. Translation: CASSKTGGETQYF.

The chain has TRBV20-1 and TRBJ2-3; 12 bases match TRBD2. Trimming cost V 1 base and J 1 base; bases outside gene matches: 6. CDR1 and CDR2 from the germline V gene are DFQATT and SNEGSKA (reference sequence). CDR3 length: 17 amino acids. CDR3 DNA: TGCAGTGCTAGAGGGACCAGGACTAGCGGGGGCACAGATACGCAGTATTTT. Translated: CSARGTRTSGGTDTQYF.

Ten or more counts support this clonotype. V and J are TRBV6-1 and TRBJ1-4, with D uncertain. Per the germline V gene, CDR1 is MNHNS and CDR2 is SASEGT. V lost 6 bases and J lost 3, with 5 bases in between. This CDR3 contains 12 residues. The CDR3 DNA is TGTGCCAGCAGGCACTCTAATGAAAAACTGTTTTTT. It codes for CASRHSNEKLFF.

This clonotype was counted a few times. This sequence may be a read error, since a much larger clone differs from it by one base. The chain uses TRBV12-3 or TRBV12-4 and TRBJ1-1; D may be TRBD1 (5 bases). The CDR3 covers 12 residues. V was trimmed by 3 bases and J by 11 bases, leaving 13 bases between them. The CDR3 region is CASSFGTGGAFF. Here the CDR3 DNA reads TGTGCCAGCAGTTTTGGAACGGGGGGGGCTTTCTTT.

Here the CDR3 DNA reads TGTGCCAGCAGTTACTTAGGGGAGGGCACCGGGGAGCTGTTTTTT. It encodes CASSYLGEGTGELFF. The chain links TRBV6-5 to TRBJ2-2; 7 bases align to TRBD2. After removal of 1 base from V and 4 bases from J, the junction contained 3 bases not matched to a gene. Germline V gene data show CDR1 as MNHEY and CDR2 as SVGAGI. The CDR3 totals 15 residues.

Only a few counts were recorded for this clonotype. The CDR3 reads CASSHQRGANVLTF. As DNA, the CDR3 is TGTGCCAGCAGCCACCAGCGCGGGGCCAACGTCCTGACTTTC. This sequence joins TRBV14 and TRBJ2-6; no clear D gene. CDR3 length: 14 residues. Trimming removed 3 bases from V and 4 bases from J, with 7 bases in between. Germline V gives CDR1 SGHDN, CDR2 FVKESK.

In the case of this clonotype: A much larger clone is a single base away; this may be a read error. The chain joins TRBV28 to TRBJ2-1, with 9 bases that match TRBD1. The germline V gene encodes CDR1 MDHEN and CDR2 SYDVKM. The CDR3 sequence is 16 residues long. The CDR3 DNA is TGTGCCGGCAGTCCGGATGGGACAGGGTCCAACAATGAGCAGTTCTTC. Translated, it gives CAGSPDGTGSNNEQFF.

The chain couples TRBV5-1 to TRBJ1-6; D is undetermined. The CDR3 is 14 amino acids. The V end lost 4 bases, the J end lost 10 bases, and 15 bases lay between the germline ends. Germline V CDR1 and CDR2: SGHRS, YFSETQ. The chain's CDR3 is CASSLNSRESPLHF. CDR3 bases: TGCGCCAGCAGCCTAAACTCCCGGGAATCACCCCTCCACTTT.

This clonotype has just a few counts. This rearrangement joins TRBV24-1 to TRBJ2-1, with a weak D call TRBD1 (6 bases). This CDR3 is built from 16 residues. The V gene lost 0 bases and the J gene lost 10 bases, with 18 bases spanning the gap. In germline, CDR1 is KGHDR, CDR2 SFDVKD. For the CDR3, the DNA is TGTGCCACCAGTGATTTGAATCGTGGCCAGGGGTGGGAGCAGTTCTTC. Its protein product is CATSDLNRGQGWEQFF.

The chain links TRBV12-3 or TRBV12-4 to TRBJ2-2; unclear D gene. V was cut by 2 bases and J by 4 bases, with 5 bases left in between. The CDR3 contains 13 residues. CDR3 nucleotides: TGTGCCAGCAGTTTATCAAGCACCGGGGAGCTGTTTTTT. This sequence encodes CASSLSSTGELFF.

The CDR3 sequence is CAWSVKGGTNEKLFF. Here the CDR3 DNA reads TGTGCCTGGAGTGTAAAGGGCGGGACTAATGAAAAACTGTTTTTT. This chain joins TRBV30 and TRBJ1-4; D not resolved. V shed 0 bases and J shed 2 bases, with 10 bases lying between them. The CDR3 sequence is 15 residues long. CDR1 is GTSNPN and CDR2 is SVGIG in the germline V gene (reference sequence).

This clonotype was picked up a small number of times. This chain connects TRBV5-6 to TRBJ2-5; D call uncertain. Looked up from germline, CDR1 is SGHDT and CDR2 is YYEEEE. The V end lost 4 bases, the J end lost 5 bases, and 15 bases lay between the germline ends. The CDR3 loop spans 14 amino acids. CDR3: CASSPTPLGETQYF. CDR3 DNA: TGTGCCAGCAGCCCCACCCCGCTTGGGGAGACCCAGTACTTC. Based on the CDR3 plus reference TRBV5-6 and TRBJ2-5, the full variable domain is DAGVTQSPTHLIKTRGQQVTLRCSPKSGHDTVSWYQQALGQGPQFIFQYYEEEERQRGNFPDRFSGHQFPNYSSELNVNALLLGDSALYLCASSPTPLGETQYFGPGTRLLVL.

The rearrangement uses TRBV5-1 and TRBJ1-4, with 7 nucleotides matching TRBD1. The germline V gene encodes CDR1 SGHRS and CDR2 YFSETQ. The CDR3 runs to 15 residues. The V and J ends lost 4 bases and 8 bases, in that order; junction bases with no gene match: 11. The CDR3 DNA follows: TGCGCCAGCAGCATTGACAGGGTCGGGTCGGAAAAACTGTTTTTT. The encoded protein is CASSIDRVGSEKLFF.

This clonotype was detected ten times or more. This sequence joins TRBV6-1 and TRBJ2-6; 7 bases map to TRBD1. V dropped 10 bases and J dropped 1; count of bases not matched to a gene: 4. Germline V gene lookup returns CDR1 MNHNS and CDR2 SASEGT. CDR3 length: 14 residues. CDR3 in amino acids: CATWDSSGANVLTF. As DNA, the CDR3 is TGTGCCACCTGGGACAGTTCTGGGGCCAACGTCCTGACTTTC.

This clonotype was counted a few times. The CDR3 nucleotides read TGTGCCAGCAGCTTCTCAGTTACCACCGGGGAGCTGTTTTTT. Its translation is CASSFSVTTGELFF. The chain employs TRBV9 and TRBJ2-2, with unresolved D. CDR1 is SGDLS, CDR2 YYNGEE, per germline. This CDR3 is 14 amino acids long. The V gene lost 4 bases and the J gene lost 4 bases, with 11 bases spanning the gap.

This clonotype was seen a handful of times. The chain has TRBV20-1 and TRBJ1-3, with 8 bases matching TRBD1. The V and J ends lost 4 bases and 4 bases, in that order; junction bases with no gene match: 6. The length of the CDR3 is 14 residues. Germline assignment: CDR1 DFQATT and CDR2 SNEGSKA (reference sequence). CDR3 in DNA: TGCAGTGCTACGAGAGGACAGGGCGGAAACACCATATATTTT. Its translation is CSATRGQGGNTIYF.

The chain recombines TRBV3-1 with TRBJ1-1; the D is unclear. From germline, CDR1 is LGHDT and CDR2 YNNKEL (reference sequence). CDR3 length: 15 residues. With 1 base removed from V and 0 bases from J, the gap between germline ends came to 9 bases. In nucleotides, the CDR3 is TGTGCCAGCAGCCAAGGGTCGGTCCTGAACACTGAAGCTTTCTTT. Translated: CASSQGSVLNTEAFF.